The present entry profiles one TCR beta chain with its context. Its antigen target is currently unknown. At one boundary the junction diverges from the germline segment, which might be a read error. Library prep was done by 5' RACE. The sample was run on a NextSeq 500. In the TCR library protocol, unique molecular identifiers were attached to individual cDNA molecules to correct for PCR bias and sequencing error. Both TCR alpha and beta chains were sequenced, and tight co-correlation was observed between alpha and beta sequence abundances in each sample. For the original study's pipeline: Decombinator V4 was used to perform V gene, J gene and CDR3 annotation of TCR sequences. Expanded TCRs were defined as changing significantly between any two time points under a Poisson model with p below 0.0001. TCR abundances were normalised to the total number of TCRs sequenced per sample and were expressed as counts per million. TRAV1-2 paired with TRAJ12, TRAJ20 or TRAJ33 defined MAIT TCRs, while TRAV10 paired with TRAJ18 defined iNKT TCRs. A search of VDJdb, accessed on 1 November 2021, was run for TCRs annotated to CMV, EBV and SARS-CoV-2, with TCRs annotated for multiple antigens excluded. Through fastp at Q25 and MiXCR, TCRdb rebuilt clones from the public reads, retaining in-frame beta chains. One record per CDR3 amino acid sequence lists the most common genes and DNA. The V and J calls come from TCRdb's annotation, not from the publication. Across this sample there are approximately 70,000 distinct CDR3 sequences, with around 12% seen only once. The top ten constitute 15% to 17% of the sample.

The CDR3 runs 13 residues from the cysteine to the phenylalanine. This entry keeps only the CDR3 DNA: 39 bases, framed from base 1. The germline V gene specifies SGHTA as CDR1 and FQGNSA as CDR2. A case-control design nested within a healthcare worker cohort in London, UK, was used, with weekly nasopharyngeal swab PCR tests and blood sampling performed. Healthcare workers were recruited during the week of the UK lockdown, between 23 and 31 March 2020, and followed weekly for up to about 15 weeks. These data are taken from a study of early T cells in non-severe SARS-CoV-2 infection (dated by TCRdb to the early 2020s). Regarding the study in general: TCR sequencing used bulk RNA from unsorted whole blood, so alpha and beta chains could not be paired. Points the paper makes about the study in general: VDJdb matching was skewed toward anti-spike CD8 responses, so virus-specific expansions were likely underestimated and private and CD4 specificities were missed.

This specimen consisted of whole blood, obtained at baseline. Here the chain combines TRBV7-2 and TRBJ2-2, and 7 junction bases match TRBD2. The TCR comes from an adult who was a healthcare worker with PCR-confirmed SARS-CoV-2 infection or an uninfected control (not recorded which). The donor label of this sample is uncertain. The nucleotide sequence is given as TGTGCCAGCAGCCTAGCTAGCGGCGGGGAGCTGTTTTTT. Protein translation: CASSLASGGELFF. Reference TRBV7-2 and TRBJ2-2 genes cover what lies past the CDR3, so the full variable domain is GAGVSQSPSNKVTEKGKDVELRCDPISGHTALYWYRQSLGQGLEFLIYFQGNSAPDKSGLPSDRFSAERTGGSVSTLTIQRTQQEDSAVYLCASSLASGGELFFGEGSRLTVL.